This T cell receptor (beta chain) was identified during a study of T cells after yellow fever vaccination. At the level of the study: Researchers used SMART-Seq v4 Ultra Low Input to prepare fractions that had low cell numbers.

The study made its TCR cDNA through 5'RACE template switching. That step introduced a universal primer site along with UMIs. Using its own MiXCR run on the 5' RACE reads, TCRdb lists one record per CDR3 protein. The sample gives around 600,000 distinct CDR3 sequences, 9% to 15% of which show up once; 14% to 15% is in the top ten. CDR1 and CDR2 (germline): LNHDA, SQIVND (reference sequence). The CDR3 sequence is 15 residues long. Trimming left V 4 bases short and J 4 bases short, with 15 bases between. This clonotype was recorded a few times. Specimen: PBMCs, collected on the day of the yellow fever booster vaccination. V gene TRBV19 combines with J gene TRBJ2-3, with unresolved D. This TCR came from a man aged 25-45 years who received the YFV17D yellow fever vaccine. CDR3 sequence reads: CASSTGRKSADTQYF. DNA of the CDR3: TGTGCCAGTAGTACCGGACGTAAAAGTGCAGATACGCAGTATTTT.